Listed below are T cell receptor beta chains from one sample, sequenced in a study of T cells after posttransplantation cyclophosphamide. Repertoires were generated with immunoSEQ multiplex PCR, while TCRdb's copy carries only in-frame clones and drops some. The data contain 35,000 to 45,000 clones, roughly 73% of them seen just once; the ten biggest clones take up roughly 8.1%. The material sequenced was CD4+ T cells sorted from blood, taken around 2,000 days after a stem cell transplant with posttransplant cyclophosphamide. The receptors here all came from a female patient in her thirties or forties who received an allogeneic stem cell transplant from a related donor, was CMV-positive, and had no GVHD. Part of the T cell pool may stem from the graft donor. Both conserved end residues are trimmed from each CDR3. A D gene is named only where the DNA matches it firmly.

D	V	J	CDR3
NA	TRBV6-1	TRBJ1-5	ASRPPQGINQPQH
TRBD1	TRBV4-1	TRBJ1-1	ASSQPRDRDRYTEAF
NA	TRBV19	TRBJ2-3	ASSVTGSLGGDTQY
NA	TRBV28	TRBJ1-5	ASSSGGNQPQH
NA	TRBV7-9	TRBJ2-7	ASSQTGHFSYEQY
NA	TRBV7-8	TRBJ2-3	ASSLAAGAHTQY
TRBD1	TRBV11-1	TRBJ1-2	ASSPWAGGNYGYT
TRBD1	TRBV5-4	TRBJ1-2	ASSLTGVGGYT
TRBD1	TRBV5-1	TRBJ2-7	ASSLARQGRGSNEQY
TRBD1	TRBV5-4	TRBJ2-1	ASRPGQGALEQF
NA	TRBV10-2	TRBJ1-1	ASTAEGGTEAF
TRBD1	TRBV2	TRBJ2-1	ASSRVGQGF
NA	TRBV6-1	TRBJ1-5	ASSVRDSNQPQH
NA	TRBV21-1	TRBJ1-1	ASSKVQTEAF
TRBD1	TRBV15	TRBJ1-2	ATSRDRVGYYGYT
NA	TRBV12-5	TRBJ1-4	ASGLVGGGPT
NA	TRBV29-1	TRBJ2-5	SVGFRMIGETQY
TRBD1	TRBV7-2	TRBJ2-7	ASSFRSTGPYEQY
TRBD1	TRBV29-1	TRBJ1-1	SVRQGVNTEAF
NA	TRBV19	TRBJ2-3	ASSMGPSSTDTQY
TRBD2	TRBV5-6	TRBJ2-7	ASSKGLAGVSYEQY
NA	TRBV7-8	TRBJ1-1	ASSRPPQKSQGAEAF
TRBD1	TRBV7-8	TRBJ2-3	ASSLNLIGRGWN
TRBD1	TRBV7-9	TRBJ1-3	ATNRGPGNTIY
TRBD1	TRBV5-4	TRBJ2-1	ASSSGQGRSEQF
TRBD1	TRBV6-5	TRBJ1-6	ASSSRDSNSPLH
TRBD2	TRBV9	TRBJ2-7	ASSVDGGGLAFHEQY
TRBD1	TRBV28	TRBJ2-6	ASSARTGISGANVLT
NA	TRBV6-5	TRBJ2-4	ASTQGGRLNIQY
TRBD1	TRBV6-6	TRBJ2-7	ASRTTGAEY
NA	TRBV5-4	TRBJ1-6	ASSLVGQPNSPLH
TRBD1	TRBV9	TRBJ2-7	ASSVGFSLLQGAAYEQY
TRBD1	TRBV6-4	TRBJ1-1	ASSMTGLNTEAF
TRBD2	TRBV7-8	TRBJ2-5	ASSLATSGWGETQY
TRBD1	TRBV5-1	TRBJ2-7	ASSSGTAYEQY
TRBD2	TRBV13	TRBJ2-3	ASSVTSGGAADTQY
TRBD2	TRBV11-2	TRBJ2-3	ASSAWGGTQY
TRBD1	TRBV5-1	TRBJ2-5	ASSRTGNQETQY
NA	TRBV12-5	TRBJ2-1	ASGATRGEQF
TRBD2	TRBV19	TRBJ2-2	ASSLRTSGAPGELF
NA	TRBV5-6	TRBJ1-4	ASSSRFNEKLF
TRBD1	TRBV7-9	TRBJ2-3	ASSLRGGATDTQY
TRBD1	TRBV18	TRBJ1-1	ASSRDRGKSYWDTEAF
TRBD1	TRBV5-8	TRBJ2-5	ASSLGVRDSQETQY
NA	TRBV7-9	TRBJ2-3	ASSLRDFNTDTQY
NA	TRBV4-2	TRBJ2-1	ASSQEEELYNEQF
NA	TRBV5-1	TRBJ2-2	ASSSSGTHTGGELF
NA	TRBV11-1	TRBJ2-7	ASSPTATVAYEQY
TRBD1	TRBV6-1	TRBJ1-4	ATYRGANEKLF
NA	TRBV14	TRBJ1-6	ASSQVEVRSPLH
TRBD1	TRBV4-1	TRBJ2-7	ASSQVGRPWGKTGTYEQY
TRBD1	TRBV5-1	TRBJ2-1	ASSLSGGDYNEQF
TRBD1	TRBV4-1	TRBJ1-2	ASSQAAPGQGNYGYT
TRBD1	TRBV27	TRBJ2-3	ASRRQGADTQY
NA	TRBV13	TRBJ1-2	ASSLGLRTTNYGYT